This entry describes one T cell receptor beta chain. Its antigen is unidentified. Unique molecular identifiers were present in the TCR beta cDNA libraries. One entry per CDR3 protein, called by TCRdb with MiXCR from the PCR reads. Among hundreds of thousands of distinct CDR3 sequences listed, about 40% were seen once. With 3 bases clipped from V and 8 bases from J, the junction kept 9 bases outside the gene matches. Germline-derived CDR1 and CDR2 are SGHTA and FQGNSA. The CDR3 totals 15 residues. The data derive from a study of post-analysis software for immune sequencing data. General study findings and limits: Batch-matched samples strongly co-clustered by F measure. Elevated frequency relative to controls characterized four or five TRBV segments in patients, TRBV5-6, TRBV5-1 and TRBV20-1 among them. In multiple sclerosis, normalized Chao1 diversity was significantly below that of controls.

The origin of this receptor is a girl aged 2 to 10 with multiple sclerosis. Sequencing was carried out using blood. The chain links TRBV7-2 to TRBJ1-4; 7 positions match TRBD1. The CDR3 protein is CASSFGDREDEKLFF. CDR3 bases: TGTGCCAGCAGCTTCGGCGACAGGGAAGACGAAAAACTGTTTTTT.